This T cell receptor (beta chain) appears in the sequencing data of a study of PD-1 blockade in classical Hodgkin lymphoma. Time point: newly diagnosed, previously untreated cHL patient sample. Investigators turned to newly diagnosed, untreated classical Hodgkin lymphoma PBMCs for comparison. Trimming shortened V by 1 base and J by 10 bases, and 19 bases separated the two germline ends. Germline CDR1 SGHNT, CDR2 YENEEA. CDR3 length: 15 residues. Sequencing used immunoSEQ multiplex PCR; TCRdb keeps in-frame clones, though not all of them. The data show approximately 70,000 clones, 93% seen once. Sample: peripheral blood mononuclear cells (PBMCs). V usage is TRBV11-3 and J usage is TRBJ2-5; D is perhaps TRBD2 (7 bases). This clonotype was obtained from a human donor with classical Hodgkin lymphoma. As DNA, the CDR3 is TGTGCCAGCAGCTTAGGCGGGGGCGCTCATGAGGTCCAGTACTTC. Its translation: CASSLGGGAHEVQYF.